This TCR beta chain was documented in a study of cytomegalovirus exposure and HLA in healthy donors (dated by TCRdb to about 2017). About the investigation overall: An earlier analysis of approximately 640 of the donors reported roughly 300 Gb of sequence data and roughly 100 million unique TCR beta sequences from 150 million to 200 million T cells. Of the approximately 400 genotyped donors, roughly 85% fell in the genetic ancestry cluster associated with self-reported Caucasian donors. Among roughly 400 genotyped donors of the cohort, an average of about 240,000 unique TCR beta nucleotide sequences was sequenced per donor, of which about 18% were non-productive. An earlier analysis of 500 to 750 of the donors applied high-throughput TCR beta sequencing to assess whether each TCR beta V gene segment acted as functional or pseudogenic. High-throughput TCR immunosequencing, statistical association of individual TCRs with disease status, and machine learning were combined to predict cytomegalovirus infection status. About 300 gigabases of sequencing data and approximately 85 million unique TCR sequences were included in an early release covering about 700 HLA-typed donors. The study aimed to test whether cataloging public T cell receptors could reveal signatures of past pathogen exposure. Five DR-DQ haplotypes were treated as single units for association and clustering because of strong linkage in the cohort. In addition to the first cohort of 500 to 850 subjects, a separate validation cohort of 130 or so different subjects was used. Every repertoire in the discovery cohort had been generated on one and the same sequencing platform. A later genetic analysis used genome-wide SNP genotypes for about three fifths of the 666 donors, treating that subset as a discovery cohort. The study profiled the T cell repertoires of hundreds of subjects by immunosequencing and related them to cytomegalovirus serostatus. Both class I and class II loci were covered by HLA typing, at four-digit resolution. Donor age, sex, ethnicity and CMV serostatus were collected together with the repertoire data. In a later analysis, previously published TCR beta repertoires from several hundred donors were re-analyzed and high-resolution HLA genotyping was added so that TCR occurrence patterns could be studied. The number of donors typed differed by locus, with 629-630 for A, B, C, DRB1 and DQB1, roughly 520 for DQA1, nearly 610 for DPA1, and some 450 for DPB1. The later analysis used no new phenotypic data to find candidate immune exposures, relying instead on TCR beta sequences and their occurrence across donors.

Taken from cysteine to phenylalanine, the CDR3 has 14 residues. The read is trimmed to its CDR3 DNA, 42 bases read in frame from base 1. V was cut back by 6 bases and J by 2 bases, leaving a gap of 13 bases between them. According to the germline V gene, CDR1 reads SGHAT and CDR2 reads FQNNGV. The library was prepared using the immunoSEQ multiplex PCR assay. For the multiplex PCR, a mixture combining 60 forward primers for TCR Vbeta segments and 13 reverse primers for TCR Jbeta segments was used. The CDR3 region of rearranged TCR beta genes was amplified from genomic DNA by a multiplex PCR assay. The Illumina HiSeq System was used to sequence the amplified TCR beta libraries as 87-base-pair reads. In the paper's pipeline: A later analysis tallied some 79 million unique TCR beta chains across the 660 or so repertoires, and 10 million to 11 million of those chains were shared by two or more donors. A nearest-neighbor algorithm error-corrected the raw reads and collapsed the reads into unique sequences, merging closely related sequences to remove PCR and sequencing errors. V, D and J gene segments were assigned by aligning CDR3 sequences to IMGT reference sequences. For a sequence to be retained, a match of at least six nucleotides was required to both a V gene segment and a J gene segment. A rearrangement was called productive if the CDR3 had no stop codons and remained in frame with V and J, and every other rearrangement was called non-productive. Following IMGT convention, CDR3 was defined as the stretch from the second conserved V-encoded cysteine up to the conserved J-encoded phenylalanine. The earlier analysis of about 570 of the donors excluded any sequence lacking an unambiguous match to a single V gene segment. In an earlier analysis of approximately 550 of the donors, V segments were called functional above 56.7% productive rearrangements and were called segregating when the between-donor standard deviation exceeded 5%. A statistical classification framework was built to diagnose cytomegalovirus status from the catalog of TCR beta chain sequences. In a later analysis, TCR nucleotide sequences were compared against IMGT/GENE-DB human TR gene sequences so that V and J genes could be assigned. The TCRdist pipeline was used in a later analysis to assign CDR3 sequences and most-parsimonious VDJ recombination scenarios. A later analysis defined each TCR beta chain by its CDR3 amino acid sequence plus V-gene family, and excluded reads lacking a unique V-gene family. A later analysis removed 550 to 700 highly shared, low-generation-probability nucleotide sequences to deal with suspected cross-contamination and a sequencing artifact. A later analysis calculated a clonal expansion index for each public chain from normalized within-repertoire ranks of inferred template counts. A later analysis computed generation probabilities with a VDJ recombination model fitted to out-of-frame rearrangements, and checked the results against IGoR. Hypergeometric tests were used in a later analysis to score TCR-TCR, TCR-HLA and TCR-CMV co-occurrence, with a repertoire-size bias correction applied to the TCR pairs. False discovery rates were estimated in a later analysis by permuting HLA or CMV assignments 20 times. In a later analysis, co-occurring TCRs were grouped using DBSCAN, and TCRdist sequence similarity was added for clustering within HLA-allele-positive subsets. Repertoires with fewer than 30,000 or more than 120,000 public chains, plus five repertoires with anomalous nucleotide sharing, were excluded from co-occurrence clustering. What TCRdb holds here is the immuneACCESS table cut down to in-frame rearrangements. Part of the clones is not present; checked against another copy, under half of the missing clones reflect an unresolved V gene, and the others are unexplained. That table is the source of V, J and clone size, and D and trimming were worked out from the DNA. For this sample the table gives over 150,000 clones, of which roughly 80% were detected only once. 4.3% of the sample is held by the ten biggest clonotypes.

Details on this clone: Its antigen is still unknown. Per-base qualities were not stored, and no clone one base away is much larger.

In total, approximately 610 healthy bone marrow donors made up the cohort. At the time of sampling, all cohort members were nominally healthy, though unrecorded immune exposures were likely present. The donor was CMV seronegative and belonged to the group of around 400 seronegative cohort members. A peripheral blood sample was collected from each donor, and TCR beta sequencing was performed on peripheral blood mononuclear cells. The Qiagen DNeasy Blood Extraction Kit was used to extract genomic DNA from the blood cell samples. Study-level results and caveats: The earlier analysis of around 600 of the donors excluded 15 to 20 rarely observed V segments, including chromosome 9 orphons, because counts were too low. In a later analysis, HLA-associated TCR beta chains were found to be more clonally expanded and to have lower generation probabilities than equally common non-associated chains. Specific HLA alleles were associated with 18,000 or so TCR beta sequences at a false discovery rate of 0.05 in a later analysis. Most CMV-associated TCR beta chains appeared to be HLA-restricted in a later analysis, and the HLA associations seemed to be driven largely by CMV exposure. The classifier was reported to diagnose cytomegalovirus status with high specificity and sensitivity in both the original cohort and the validation cohort. Correlated functional status among segregating V segments might be attributable to linkage disequilibrium, but an unknown experimental factor could not be ruled out. In a later analysis, TCR association rates were found to vary across HLA loci, with the most associated TCRs seen for DRB1 alleles and the fewest for HLA-C alleles. Strong co-occurrence of HLA alleles, especially DR and DQ, made assigning TCR associations to individual alleles difficult. A group of highly shared sequence variants was considered likely to be a technical artifact of the sequencing pipeline. A further reported finding was that TCR beta sequences accurately predicted the HLA-A and HLA-B alleles for most subjects in the first cohort. Broadly in line with IMGT annotations, most TCR beta V segments showed up in productive rearrangements about 87% or about 30% of the time in an earlier analysis of roughly 590 of the donors. According to a later genetic analysis, donors in an Asian-associated ancestry cluster had fewer N-insertions in productive TCRs than the approximately 670-donor mean. The presence/absence analyses assumed that sequencing depth was roughly uniform across donors, and that assumption may not be true. Some IMGT-functional V segments, including TRBV6-2 and TRBV6-3, could not be distinguished by the 87-base-pair reads and were therefore excluded. The study listed 164 TCR beta chains as associated with cytomegalovirus. Only TCR beta chains were sequenced in this cohort, and the absence of alpha or paired-chain data limited detectable features. A later analysis reported that several top co-occurrence clusters appeared linked to parvovirus B19, influenza, CMV and Epstein-Barr virus. Immune exposure information for the cohort was limited to CMV serostatus. V-gene and J-gene trimming of TCR beta chains was associated with a missense DCLRE1C variant in a later genetic analysis, and the association was replicated in an independent cohort. Because some donors lacked HLA typing at each locus, the association tests relied only on the typed subset. Across donors, most TCR sequences were observed very rarely, whereas some public TCRs were present in many individuals. According to the authors, the approach could potentially be generalized to other disease states and immunological phenotypes. A few of the identified cytomegalovirus-associated TCR beta chains were confirmed in vitro to be specific for cytomegalovirus antigens.

Specimen: PBMCs. The source of this sequence is a middle-aged man in good health and CMV-seronegative. The V and J genes are TRBV11-2 and TRBJ1-2, with the D gene too uncertain to name. The CDR3 in this case is CASRQRGQNYGYTF. The bases read TGTGCCAGCAGACAACGTGGGCAGAACTATGGCTACACCTTC. This CDR3, with the reference TRBV11-2 and TRBJ1-2 proteins standing in past its ends, gives the full variable domain EAGVAQSPRYKIIEKRQSVAFWCNPISGHATLYWYQQILGQGPKLLIQFQNNGVVDDSQLPKDRFSAERLKGVDSTLKIQPAKLEDSAVYLCASRQRGQNYGYTFGSGTRLTVV.